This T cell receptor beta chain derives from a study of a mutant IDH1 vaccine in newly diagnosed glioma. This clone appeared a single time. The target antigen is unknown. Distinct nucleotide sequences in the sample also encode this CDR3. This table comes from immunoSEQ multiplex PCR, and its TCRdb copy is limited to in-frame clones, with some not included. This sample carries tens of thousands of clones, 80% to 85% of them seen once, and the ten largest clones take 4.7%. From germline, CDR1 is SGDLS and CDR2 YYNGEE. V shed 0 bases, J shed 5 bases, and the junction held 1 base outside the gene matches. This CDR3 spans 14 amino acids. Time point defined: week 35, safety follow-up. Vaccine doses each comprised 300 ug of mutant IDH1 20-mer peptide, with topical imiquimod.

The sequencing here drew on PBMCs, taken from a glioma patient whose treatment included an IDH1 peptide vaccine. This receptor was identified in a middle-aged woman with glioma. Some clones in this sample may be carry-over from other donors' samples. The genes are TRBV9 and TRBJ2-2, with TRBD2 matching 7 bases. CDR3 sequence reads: CASSVAGGTGELFF. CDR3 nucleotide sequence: TGTGCCAGCAGCGTAGCGGGGGGTACCGGGGAGCTGTTTTTT.